Detailed here is one TCR beta chain. As processed by the authors: Amplification from reference gene primers served as the basis for estimated nucleated cell counts. The protocol was immunoSEQ multiplex PCR, while the TCRdb copy is restricted to in-frame clones and leaves out a portion. V, J and clone size reflect that table, while D and trimming were determined from the DNA. The repertoire holds under 100,000 clones, with roughly 77% as singletons. This sample was taken from a study of blood T cell repertoires in COVID-19. On the study more broadly: Specimens from acute and convalescent COVID-19 originated in the United States, Italy and Spain. PBMCs, B-cell-depleted T cells, or T cells provided the cDNA or gDNA that made up the material.

CDR1 is SQVTM, CDR2 ANQGSEA, per germline. V lost 2 bases to trimming and J lost 3 bases; unmatched junction nucleotides: 2. This CDR3 contains 13 residues. This clonotype originated in a human donor in a cohort sampled during active COVID-19. V is TRBV29-1 and J is TRBJ2-7; 9 bases agree with TRBD1. The material sequenced was peripheral blood. The CDR3 spells CSVELGQGYEQYF. Written as DNA, the CDR3 is TGCAGCGTTGAATTGGGACAGGGCTACGAGCAGTACTTC.